Below are 19 T cell receptor beta chains sequenced from a single sample in a study of blood T cell repertoires in COVID-19. Profiling relied on immunoSEQ multiplex PCR, and the TCRdb table lists in-frame clones only, not all of them. This table has hundreds of thousands of clones, approximately 84% appearing once. Sequenced sample: PBMCs or T cells enriched from blood (not recorded which). The receptors come from a man between 40 and 49 years old who had recovered from COVID-19.

The V gene is TRBV5-1, the J gene TRBJ2-7; weak D call: TRBD2 (6 bases). V lost 4 bases to trimming and J lost 1 base, with 12 bases between them. This CDR3 has 14 amino acids. Looked up from germline, CDR1 is SGHRS and CDR2 is YFSETQ. Here the CDR3 reads CASSGGTRSYEQYF. DNA for the CDR3: TGCGCCAGCAGCGGGGGGACGCGTTCCTACGAGCAGTACTTC.

The chain combines TRBV7-2 with TRBJ1-2, with D possibly TRBD1 on 6 matching bases. Trimming shortened V by 2 bases and J by 4 bases, and 11 bases separated the two germline ends. This CDR3 spans 14 amino acids. Per germline, CDR1 SGHTA and CDR2 FQGNSA. CDR3 in DNA: TGTGCCAGCAGCTTATATCGGGGGGCCTATGGCTACACCTTC. Encoded protein: CASSLYRGAYGYTF.

The chain employs TRBV7-9 and TRBJ1-5, with 7 positions matching TRBD1. The CDR3 is 15 residues long. Per the germline V gene, CDR1 is SEHNR and CDR2 is FQNEAQ (reference sequence). After removal of 5 bases from V and 7 bases from J, the junction contained 11 bases not matched to a gene. As DNA, the CDR3 is TGTGCCAGCAGCCGGTCAGGGGGTGGCGAACAGCCCCAGCATTTT. Translated, it gives CASSRSGGGEQPQHF.

This clone was observed a handful of times. This specimen includes other DNA sequences encoding the same CDR3. The chain employs TRBV28 and TRBJ2-1; D gene uncertain. Germline values: CDR1 MDHEN, CDR2 SYDVKM. The CDR3 runs to 11 residues. The V end was cut by 5 bases, the J end by 6 bases, with 5 bases between. CDR3 amino acids: CASSISNEQFF. The CDR3 nucleotides read TGTGCCAGCAGTATTAGCAATGAGCAGTTCTTC.

The chain links TRBV28 to TRBJ2-7; D is possibly TRBD2 (6 bases). CDR1 is MDHEN and CDR2 is SYDVKM in the germline V gene. CDR3 size: 13 residues. V was cut by 5 bases and J by 2 bases, with 10 bases left in between. The CDR3 spells CASSLGGPYEQYF. The CDR3 DNA reads TGTGCCAGCAGTCTGGGAGGCCCCTACGAGCAGTACTTC. The complete variable domain, with remaining parts taken from reference TRBV28 and TRBJ2-7, reads DVKVTQSSRYLVKRTGEKVFLECVQDMDHENMFWYRQDPGLGLRLIYFSYDVKMKEKGDIPEGYSVSREKKERFSLILESASTNQTSMYLCASSLGGPYEQYFGPGTRLTVT.

This clone turned up a few times. DNA of the CDR3: TGTGCCAGCAGCCCCGGGACAGGGGGGGGCTACACCTTC. Residues: CASSPGTGGGYTF. This sequence joins TRBV5-6 and TRBJ1-2; 11 bases are shared with TRBD1. The ends lost 4 bases at V and 8 bases at J; junction bases unmatched: 4. CDR1 is SGHDT and CDR2 is YYEEEE in the germline V gene. The CDR3 spans 13 residues.

The CDR3 DNA reads as TGTGCCTGGAGTGTGCGGCTAGTAGCAGATACGCAGTATTTT. It translates to CAWSVRLVADTQYF. This sequence joins TRBV30 and TRBJ2-3; D unresolved. The CDR3 sequence is 14 residues long. Germline CDR1 and CDR2: GTSNPN and SVGIG (reference sequence). V lost 0 bases and J lost 4, with 11 bases in between. Full variable domain (rest looked up from reference TRBV30 and TRBJ2-3): SQTIHQWPATLVQPVGSPLSLECTVEGTSNPNLYWYRQAAGRGLQLLFYSVGIGQISSEVPQNLSASRPQDRQFILSSKKLLLSDSGFYLCAWSVRLVADTQYFGPGTRLTVL.

V usage is TRBV10-3 and J usage is TRBJ2-1; D ambiguous. Germline-derived CDR1 and CDR2 are ENHRY and SYGVKD. The CDR3 contains 12 residues. Trimming shortened V by 5 bases and J by 8 bases, and 10 bases separated the two germline ends. Written as DNA, the CDR3 is TGTGCCATCAGTCTAGGTGCGGATGAGCAGTTCTTC. Its translation is CAISLGADEQFF.

The gene calls are TRBV7-9 and TRBJ1-6; a weak D match, TRBD1 (5 bases). Trimming pared 2 bases from V and 9 bases from J, leaving 14 bases between. Germline CDR1 is SEHNR and CDR2 is FQNEAQ (reference sequence). CDR3 length equals 15 residues. The CDR3 bases are TGTGCCAGCAGCTTATCTCCTCAGGGCGCTTCACCCCTCCACTTT. Translating gives CASSLSPQGASPLHF. Supplemented by reference TRBV7-9 and TRBJ1-6, the full variable domain reads DTGVSQNPRHKITKRGQNVTFRCDPISEHNRLYWYRQTLGQGPEFLTYFQNEAQLEKSRLLSDRFSAERPKGSFSTLEIQRTEQGDSAMYLCASSLSPQGASPLHFGNGTRLTVT.

The chain employs TRBV5-4 and TRBJ1-1; no reliable D call. Per germline, CDR1 SGHNT and CDR2 YYREEE (reference sequence). V lost 4 bases and J 7 bases, leaving 14 bases between the germline ends. This CDR3 has 13 residues. The CDR3 coding sequence is TGTGCCAGCAGCCCACCAAGTACAGTTGAAGCTTTCTTT. The encoded protein is CASSPPSTVEAFF.

The chain couples TRBV19 to TRBJ1-2; 7 nucleotides align to TRBD1. Unmatched junction bases numbered 7, after V lost 8 bases and J lost 4 bases. Germline CDR1 and CDR2: LNHDA and SQIVND (reference sequence). The CDR3 length is 13 residues. In DNA form, the CDR3 reads TGTGCCAGTCGGGGACAGACCCGCTATGGCTACACCTTC. It is translated as CASRGQTRYGYTF.

This clone was counted only a few times. The chain is built from TRBV28 and TRBJ1-2, with D unresolved. The ends were cut back, 3 bases at V and 4 bases at J, with 18 bases in the middle. CDR1 is MDHEN and CDR2 is SYDVKM in the germline V gene. The CDR3 runs 16 residues. CDR3 amino acids: CASSFVEEGITYGYTF. The CDR3 nucleotides are TGTGCCAGCAGTTTCGTTGAGGAGGGCATAACCTATGGCTACACCTTC.

The chain recombines TRBV27 with TRBJ1-2; TRBD1 agrees at 7 bases. Germline V gives CDR1 MNHEY, CDR2 SMNVEV (reference sequence). CDR3 length: 14 amino acids. Losses at the gene ends were 4 bases for V and 8 bases for J; bases not matched to a gene: 10. The DNA for the CDR3 is TGTGCCAGCAGTTACCGAGACAGGGTCGGAGGCTACACCTTC. Protein sequence: CASSYRDRVGGYTF.

The rearrangement joins TRBV5-1 to TRBJ2-5; TRBD2 aligns across 12 bases. Germline CDR1 and CDR2: SGHRS and YFSETQ. V shed 0 bases, J shed 3 bases, and the junction held 0 bases outside the gene matches. The CDR3 consists of 15 residues. For the CDR3, the DNA is TGCGCCAGCAGCTTGGCTAGCGGGGGGGAAGAGACCCAGTACTTC. Amino acids: CASSLASGGEETQYF.

Remarks on this clone: The same CDR3 can be traced to other DNA sequences in this sample. The chain employs TRBV2 and TRBJ2-3; no clear D gene. Trimming removed 3 bases from V and 1 base from J, with 8 bases in between. This CDR3 comprises 14 residues. Germline values: CDR1 SNHLY, CDR2 FYNNEI. The CDR3 DNA is TGTGCCAGCAGTGAGCTCCGGGGCACAGATACGCAGTATTTT. It translates to CASSELRGTDTQYF.

The chain carries TRBV9 and TRBJ1-6, with D unresolved. Trimming pared 5 bases from V and 8 bases from J, leaving 11 bases between. The CDR3 consists of 13 residues. Germline lookup yields CDR1 SGDLS and CDR2 YYNGEE. The CDR3, as DNA: TGTGCCAGCAGAACTCTCCCTGATTCACCCCTCCACTTT. Its protein product is CASRTLPDSPLHF.

The J gene is TRBJ2-3, the V gene TRBV5-1; possible D gene TRBD2, 6 bases. Germline V gene data show CDR1 as SGHRS and CDR2 as YFSETQ. Trimming left V 0 bases short and J 7 bases short, with 12 bases between. The CDR3 has 14 amino acids. As DNA, the CDR3 is TGCGCCAGCAGCTTGGTTCAGGGACTGAATACGCAGTATTTT. This gives the protein CASSLVQGLNTQYF.

The count of this clone is one. The rearrangement joins TRBV23-1 to TRBJ2-2; TRBD1 agrees at 9 bases. TRBV23-1 is an ORF, and what it does is uncertain. V lost 8 bases to trimming and J lost 0 bases; unmatched junction nucleotides: 25. The CDR3 is made up of 22 amino acids. This CDR3 reads CASDLIPSDRGGRASNTGELFF. CDR3 sequence (DNA): TGCGCCAGCGACCTGATTCCCTCGGACAGGGGAGGGAGAGCCTCGAACACCGGGGAGCTGTTTTTT.

The chain combines TRBV4-1 with TRBJ2-7; D may be TRBD1 (5 bases). Trimming stripped 7 bases from V and 7 bases from J, with 20 bases between. Germline lookup yields CDR1 MGHRA and CDR2 YSYEKL. The CDR3 consists of 14 residues. The CDR3 coding sequence is TGCGCCAGCAATGACCTGGACACCCTCAAGGAGCAGTACTTC. Translating it yields CASNDLDTLKEQYF.